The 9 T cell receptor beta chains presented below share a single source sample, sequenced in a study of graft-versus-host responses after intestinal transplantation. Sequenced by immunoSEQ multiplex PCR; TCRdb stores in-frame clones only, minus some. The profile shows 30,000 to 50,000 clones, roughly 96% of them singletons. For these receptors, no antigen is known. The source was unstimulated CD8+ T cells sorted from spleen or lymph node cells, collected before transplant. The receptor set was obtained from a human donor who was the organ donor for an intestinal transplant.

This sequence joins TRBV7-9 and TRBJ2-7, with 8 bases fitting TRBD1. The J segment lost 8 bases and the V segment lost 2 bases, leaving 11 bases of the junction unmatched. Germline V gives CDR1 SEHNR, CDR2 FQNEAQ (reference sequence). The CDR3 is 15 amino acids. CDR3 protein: CASSLQDRAGLQQYF. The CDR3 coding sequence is TGTGCCAGCAGCTTACAGGACAGGGCGGGTCTCCAGCAGTACTTC. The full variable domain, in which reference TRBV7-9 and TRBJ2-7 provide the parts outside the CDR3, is DTGVSQNPRHKITKRGQNVTFRCDPISEHNRLYWYRQTLGQGPEFLTYFQNEAQLEKSRLLSDRFSAERPKGSFSTLEIQRTEQGDSAMYLCASSLQDRAGLQQYFGPGTRLTVT.

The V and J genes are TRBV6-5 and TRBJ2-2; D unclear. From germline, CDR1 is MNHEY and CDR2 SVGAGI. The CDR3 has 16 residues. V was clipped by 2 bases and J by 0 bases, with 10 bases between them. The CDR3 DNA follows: TGTGCCAGCAGTTACCGACCGAAATCGAACACCGGGGAGCTGTTTTTT. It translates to CASSYRPKSNTGELFF.

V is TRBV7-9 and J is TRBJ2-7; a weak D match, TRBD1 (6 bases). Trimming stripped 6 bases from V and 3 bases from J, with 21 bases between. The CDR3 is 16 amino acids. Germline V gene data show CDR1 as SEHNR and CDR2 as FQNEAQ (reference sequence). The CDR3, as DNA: TGTGCCAGCAGTTACTCCCCGGACAGCGGTGACTACGAGCAGTACTTC. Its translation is CASSYSPDSGDYEQYF.

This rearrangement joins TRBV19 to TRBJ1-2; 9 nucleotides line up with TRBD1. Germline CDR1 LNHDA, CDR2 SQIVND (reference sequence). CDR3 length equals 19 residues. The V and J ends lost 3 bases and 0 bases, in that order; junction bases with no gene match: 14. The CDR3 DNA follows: TGTGCCAGTAGTATCCCCCCAACCGGGACAGGGCATACTAACTATGGCTACACCTTC. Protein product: CASSIPPTGTGHTNYGYTF.

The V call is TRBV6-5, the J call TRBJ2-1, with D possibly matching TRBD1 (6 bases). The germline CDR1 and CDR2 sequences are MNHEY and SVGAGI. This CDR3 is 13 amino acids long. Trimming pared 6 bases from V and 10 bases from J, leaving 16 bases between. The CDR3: CASRTNRVGEQFF. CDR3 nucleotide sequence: TGTGCCAGCAGGACAAACAGGGTTGGCGAGCAGTTCTTC.

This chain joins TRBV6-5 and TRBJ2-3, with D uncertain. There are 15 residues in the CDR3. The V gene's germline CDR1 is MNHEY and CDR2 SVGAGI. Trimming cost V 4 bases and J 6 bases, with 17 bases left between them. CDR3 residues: CASSSRNPASDTQYF. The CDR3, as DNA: TGTGCCAGCAGTTCCAGGAATCCTGCCTCGGATACGCAGTATTTT.

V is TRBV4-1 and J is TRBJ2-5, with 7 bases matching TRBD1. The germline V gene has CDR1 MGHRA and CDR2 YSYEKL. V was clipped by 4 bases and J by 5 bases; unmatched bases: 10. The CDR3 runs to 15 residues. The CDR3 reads CASSPENRGWETQYF. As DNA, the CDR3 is TGCGCCAGCAGCCCAGAGAACAGGGGCTGGGAGACCCAGTACTTC.

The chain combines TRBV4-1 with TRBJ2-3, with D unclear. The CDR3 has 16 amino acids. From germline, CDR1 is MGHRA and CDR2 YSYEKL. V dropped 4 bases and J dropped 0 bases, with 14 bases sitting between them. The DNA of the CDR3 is TGCGCCAGCAGCCCCTATAACGGGTCTAGCACAGATACGCAGTATTTT. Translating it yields CASSPYNGSSTDTQYF.

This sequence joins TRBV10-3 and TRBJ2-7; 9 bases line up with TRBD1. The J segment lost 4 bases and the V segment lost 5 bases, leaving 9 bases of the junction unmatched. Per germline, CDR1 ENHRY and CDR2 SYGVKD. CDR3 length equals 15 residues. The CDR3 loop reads CAISYPGQGAYEQYF. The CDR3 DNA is TGTGCCATCAGTTACCCGGGACAGGGAGCTTACGAGCAGTACTTC.